Given below is one TCR beta chain in context. This clone was observed a single time. The specificity of this receptor is unknown. The sample holds no much larger clone one base away, and base qualities are not on file. This specimen comes from a study of PD-1 blockade in mismatch repair-deficient tumors (dated by TCRdb to between 2016 and 2019). Study-wide context: Between late 2013 and September 2016, the trial enrolled around 86 consecutive patients with around twelve mismatch repair-deficient cancer types, every one of whom had been previously treated and was progressing. Tumor-associated T cell clones in the peripheral blood of patients responding to PD-1 blockade were tracked using deep sequencing of TCR CDR3 regions.

What the study reported, not specific to this receptor: Tumor-resident clones, often undetectable in blood before treatment, expanded rapidly after pembrolizumab and then contracted, generally before radiologic responses. Three of seven peptides elicited clonal expansion, yielding approximately 140 unique blood TCRs, seven also found in tumor; all positive peptides derived from frameshift mutations.

The intended sense of this specimen's time point label: approximately ten-day in vitro stimulation with candidate mutation-associated neoantigen peptide 1. Mismatch repair deficiency in every enrolled patient was established by polymerase chain reaction or immunohistochemistry. Three patients who responded to pembrolizumab therapy underwent TCR sequencing. Roughly seven ELISpot-reactive candidate neoantigen peptides were each used in an approximately 11-day in vitro stimulation before TCR sequencing. A control culture with no peptide was handled in the same way and served as the baseline for calculating clone fold changes. The phase II trial prospectively tested pembrolizumab PD-1 blockade in advanced mismatch repair-deficient cancers regardless of tissue of origin. The library was made by the immunoSEQ multiplex PCR assay. As for the authors' bioinformatics: A clone was classified as neoantigen-specific if the clone expanded significantly in response to the relevant peptide and did not expand significantly in response to any other peptide tested. TCRdb's version of the immuneACCESS table is confined to in-frame rearrangements and falls short of the full clone set. An unresolved V gene accounts for under half of the shortfall where checked; the remainder is of unknown origin. The V and J calls and clone size come from that table; D and trimming were worked out from the DNA. The sample table lists about 9,200 clones, roughly 87% of them with a count of one. Over 12% of the sample is held by the ten biggest clonotypes.

Trimming removed 4 bases from V and 0 bases from J, leaving 10 bases between the germline ends. CDR1 and CDR2, looked up from the germline V gene, are MRHNA and SNTAGT. Including the terminal cysteine and phenylalanine, the CDR3 comprises 15 residues. The CDR3 DNA has 45 bases and is translated from base 1. This receptor was identified in an adult with mismatch repair-deficient cancer. The sample in question was cells cultured in vitro, obtained from a patient treated with pembrolizumab. In this chain, TRBV6-4 is recombined with TRBJ1-5, with the identity of the D gene unclear. This receptor carries the CDR3 CASSVNGLSNQPQHF. At the DNA level, the sequence is TGTGCCAGCAGTGTAAACGGCCTTAGCAATCAGCCCCAGCATTTT.